This TCR beta chain was captured in a study of cytomegalovirus exposure and HLA in healthy donors. Note on this clone: The target antigen is unknown.

The CDR3 is made up of 16 amino acids. In the PCR, 60 Vbeta and 13 Jbeta primers were used. TCRdb's table, derived via immunoSEQ multiplex PCR, lists solely in-frame clones and lacks some. The profile shows 90,000 to 150,000 clones, 60% to 80% of them singletons. Study findings and constraints: Researchers reported that a few CMV-associated chains were confirmed in vitro as CMV antigen-specific. HLA-A and HLA-B allele assignments for most subjects were reportedly predicted accurately using TCR beta sequences.

Sequences were obtained from PBMCs. The chain combines TRBV21-1 with TRBJ2-5; TRBD2 was called by the table and not checked on the DNA. TRBV21-1 is classified as a pseudogene. This TCR was recovered from a middle-aged man in good health and CMV-seropositive. The CDR3: CASSPREGLAGETQYF. The DNA for the CDR3 is TGTGCCAGCAGCCCCCGGGAGGGACTAGCGGGAGAAACCCAGTACTTC.